Presented here are 8 T cell receptor beta chains from one specimen sequenced in a study of shared clonotypes between healthy human individuals. The table came from immunoSEQ multiplex PCR; TCRdb's copy has only in-frame clones and leaves some out. The sample has 1.5 million to 2.5 million clones; less than 95% are singletons. Terminally differentiated effector memory CD45RA+ cells were excluded by CCR7 positive selection of CD45RO-negative cells. The sequenced sample was naive CD8+ T cells sorted from blood. The receptors come from a man younger than 35 in good health.

The chain carries TRBV4-1 and TRBJ2-7; 8 bases line up with TRBD1. In germline, CDR1 is MGHRA, CDR2 YSYEKL. Trimming at V came to 6 bases and at J to 5 bases, leaving 9 bases not matched to a gene. The CDR3 is made up of 14 amino acids. The CDR3 DNA sequence: TGCGCCAGCAGTGTGGACAGGGAGGTGCACGAGCAGTACTTC. Its translation is CASSVDREVHEQYF.

J is TRBJ2-3 and V is TRBV9; 8 nucleotides align to TRBD2. Germline V lookup: CDR1 SGDLS, CDR2 YYNGEE. The CDR3 runs to 15 residues. The junction had 5 bases not matched to a gene; V was cut back by 5 bases and J by 0 bases. Here the CDR3 reads CASSLAGLSTDTQYF. In nucleotides, the CDR3 is TGTGCCAGCAGTTTAGCGGGGCTAAGCACAGATACGCAGTATTTT.

This chain uses TRBV27 with TRBJ2-1; 7 bases fit TRBD2. Germline assignment: CDR1 MNHEY and CDR2 SMNVEV (reference sequence). The ends lost 5 bases at V and 0 bases at J; junction bases unmatched: 13. The CDR3 contains 18 residues. CDR3 region: CASSAILASVSSYNEQFF. The CDR3 DNA reads as TGTGCCAGCAGTGCAATACTAGCGTCAGTAAGCTCCTACAATGAGCAGTTCTTC.

This clone showed up just once. The V gene is TRBV6-6, the J gene TRBJ1-5; D remains unclear. Trimming removed 1 base at V and 6 bases at J, with 10 bases between. This CDR3 spans 14 amino acids. CDR1 is MNHNY and CDR2 is SVGAGI in the germline V gene (reference sequence). The CDR3 DNA reads TGTGCCAGCAGTTACTGGGATGACGGTCAGCCCCAGCATTTT. Protein sequence: CASSYWDDGQPQHF.

This chain uses TRBV9 with TRBJ1-3; D unresolved. V was clipped by 3 bases and J by 2 bases, with 15 bases between them. The CDR3 length is 16 residues. Germline CDR1 SGDLS, CDR2 YYNGEE. The CDR3 reads CASSALDPGPGNTIYF. The CDR3, as DNA: TGTGCCAGCAGCGCACTTGACCCAGGTCCTGGAAACACCATATATTTT.

The chain combines TRBV5-6 with TRBJ2-7; D is undetermined. Germline-derived CDR1 and CDR2 are SGHDT and YYEEEE. The CDR3 length is 13 residues. Trimming stripped 4 bases from V and 2 bases from J, with 10 bases between. The CDR3 DNA sequence: TGTGCCAGCAGCATGGACCTTGCCTACGAGCAGTACTTC. Translation: CASSMDLAYEQYF.

This clone was observed once. V and J are TRBV4-1 and TRBJ2-7; the D gene could be TRBD1 or TRBD2 (5 bases each). V was trimmed by 1 base and J by 0 bases, leaving 13 bases between them. Germline V gene lookup returns CDR1 MGHRA and CDR2 YSYEKL. The CDR3 totals 16 residues. CDR3 loop: CASSQGSRGASYEQYF. The CDR3 DNA sequence: TGCGCCAGCAGCCAAGGGTCAAGAGGGGCCTCCTACGAGCAGTACTTC.

The chain recombines TRBV5-5 with TRBJ1-4; TRBD1 matches 10 bases. The CDR3 extends over 15 amino acids. The germline CDR1 and CDR2 sequences are SGHKS and YYEKEE (reference sequence). The junction had 6 bases not matched to a gene; V was cut back by 2 bases and J by 8 bases. The CDR3: CASSFTGTGDEKLFF. In DNA, the CDR3 is TGTGCCAGCAGCTTCACCGGGACAGGGGACGAAAAACTGTTTTTT.